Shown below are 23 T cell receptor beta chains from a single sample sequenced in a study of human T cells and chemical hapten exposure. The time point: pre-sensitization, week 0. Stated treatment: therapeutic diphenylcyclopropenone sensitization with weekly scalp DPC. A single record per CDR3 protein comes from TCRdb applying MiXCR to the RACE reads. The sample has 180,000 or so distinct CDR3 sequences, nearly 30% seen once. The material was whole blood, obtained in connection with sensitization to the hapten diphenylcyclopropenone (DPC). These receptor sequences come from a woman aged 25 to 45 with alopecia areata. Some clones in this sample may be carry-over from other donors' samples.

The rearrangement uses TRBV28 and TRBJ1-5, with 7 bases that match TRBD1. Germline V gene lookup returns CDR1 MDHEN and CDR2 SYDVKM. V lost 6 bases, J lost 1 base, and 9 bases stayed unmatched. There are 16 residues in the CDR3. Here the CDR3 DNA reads TGTGCCAGCAGCTTCGGGGACAGCCTGAGCAATCAGCCCCAGCATTTT. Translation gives CASSFGDSLSNQPQHF. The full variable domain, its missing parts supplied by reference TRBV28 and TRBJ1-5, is DVKVTQSSRYLVKRTGEKVFLECVQDMDHENMFWYRQDPGLGLRLIYFSYDVKMKEKGDIPEGYSVSREKKERFSLILESASTNQTSMYLCASSFGDSLSNQPQHFGDGTRLSIL.

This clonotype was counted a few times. The CDR3 loop reads CASSFGAGGYGYTF. In DNA, the CDR3 is TGTGCCAGCAGTTTTGGGGCAGGGGGCTATGGCTACACCTTC. V gene TRBV28 combines with J gene TRBJ1-2, with 7 bases lining up with TRBD1. CDR1 MDHEN and CDR2 SYDVKM come from the germline V gene. Losses at the gene ends were 3 bases for V and 4 bases for J; bases not matched to a gene: 5. This CDR3 is built from 14 residues.

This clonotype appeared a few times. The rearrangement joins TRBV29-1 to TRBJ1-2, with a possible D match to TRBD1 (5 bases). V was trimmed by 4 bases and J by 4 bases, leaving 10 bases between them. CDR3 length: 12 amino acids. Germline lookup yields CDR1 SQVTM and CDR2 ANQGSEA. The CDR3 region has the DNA TGCAGCGTTGTAGGGGTTCGCTATGGCTACACCTTC. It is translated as CSVVGVRYGYTF.

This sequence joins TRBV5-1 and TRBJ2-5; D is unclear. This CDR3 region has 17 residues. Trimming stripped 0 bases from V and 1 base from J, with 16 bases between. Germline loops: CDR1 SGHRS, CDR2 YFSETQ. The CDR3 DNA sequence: TGCGCCAGCAGCTTGGCAAGTAACAGAAGAGTCCAAGAGACCCAGTACTTC. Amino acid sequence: CASSLASNRRVQETQYF.

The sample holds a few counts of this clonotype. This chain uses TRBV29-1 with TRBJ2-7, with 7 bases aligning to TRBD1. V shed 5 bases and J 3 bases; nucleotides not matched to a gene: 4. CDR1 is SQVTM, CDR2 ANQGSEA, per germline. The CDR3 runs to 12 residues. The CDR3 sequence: CSVTGQHYEQYF. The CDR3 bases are TGCAGCGTTACGGGACAGCACTACGAGCAGTACTTC.

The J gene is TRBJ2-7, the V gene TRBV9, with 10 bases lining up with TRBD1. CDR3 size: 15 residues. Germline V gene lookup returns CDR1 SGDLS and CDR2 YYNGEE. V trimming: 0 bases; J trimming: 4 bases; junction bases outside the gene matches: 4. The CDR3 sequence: CASSVGGQGTYEQYF. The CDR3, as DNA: TGTGCCAGCAGCGTAGGGGGACAGGGGACGTACGAGCAGTACTTC.

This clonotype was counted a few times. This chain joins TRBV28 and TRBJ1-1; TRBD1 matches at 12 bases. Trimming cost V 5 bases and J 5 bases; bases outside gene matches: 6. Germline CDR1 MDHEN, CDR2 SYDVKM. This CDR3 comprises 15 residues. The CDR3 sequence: CASSIGTGGVTEAFF. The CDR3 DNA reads TGTGCCAGCAGTATCGGGACAGGGGGCGTAACTGAAGCTTTCTTT.

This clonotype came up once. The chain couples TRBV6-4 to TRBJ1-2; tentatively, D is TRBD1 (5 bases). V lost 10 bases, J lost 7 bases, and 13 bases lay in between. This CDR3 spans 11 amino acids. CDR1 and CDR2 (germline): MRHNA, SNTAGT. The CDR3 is CATRDGGGYTF. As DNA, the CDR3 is TGTGCCACCAGGGACGGGGGTGGCTACACCTTC.

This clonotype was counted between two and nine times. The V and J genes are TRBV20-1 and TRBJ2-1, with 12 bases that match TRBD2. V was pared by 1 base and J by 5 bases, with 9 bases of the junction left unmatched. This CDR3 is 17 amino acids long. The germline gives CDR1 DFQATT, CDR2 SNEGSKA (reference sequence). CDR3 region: CSARAVLLAGGNNEQFF. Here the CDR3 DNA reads TGCAGTGCTAGAGCCGTCCTCCTAGCGGGAGGGAACAATGAGCAGTTCTTC.

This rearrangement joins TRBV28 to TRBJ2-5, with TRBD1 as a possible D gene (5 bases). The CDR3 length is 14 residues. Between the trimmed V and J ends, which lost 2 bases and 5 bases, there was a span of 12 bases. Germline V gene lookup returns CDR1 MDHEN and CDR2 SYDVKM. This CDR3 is CASSLIRRAETQYF. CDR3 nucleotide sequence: TGTGCCAGCAGTTTAATACGCAGGGCTGAGACCCAGTACTTC. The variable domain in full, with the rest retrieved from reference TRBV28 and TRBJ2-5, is DVKVTQSSRYLVKRTGEKVFLECVQDMDHENMFWYRQDPGLGLRLIYFSYDVKMKEKGDIPEGYSVSREKKERFSLILESASTNQTSMYLCASSLIRRAETQYFGPGTRLLVL.

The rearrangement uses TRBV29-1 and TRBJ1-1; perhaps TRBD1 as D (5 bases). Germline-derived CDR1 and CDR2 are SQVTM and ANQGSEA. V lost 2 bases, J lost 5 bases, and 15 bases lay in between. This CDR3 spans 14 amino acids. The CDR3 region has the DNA TGCAGCGTTGAATCCCGGGGCGGCGGTACTGAAGCTTTCTTT. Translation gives CSVESRGGGTEAFF.

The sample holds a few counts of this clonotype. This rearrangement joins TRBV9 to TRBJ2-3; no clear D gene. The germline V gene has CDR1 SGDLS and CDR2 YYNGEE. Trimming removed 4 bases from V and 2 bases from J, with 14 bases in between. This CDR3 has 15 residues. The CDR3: CASSYLGTNTDTQYF. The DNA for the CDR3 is TGTGCCAGCAGCTACCTGGGAACTAACACAGATACGCAGTATTTT.

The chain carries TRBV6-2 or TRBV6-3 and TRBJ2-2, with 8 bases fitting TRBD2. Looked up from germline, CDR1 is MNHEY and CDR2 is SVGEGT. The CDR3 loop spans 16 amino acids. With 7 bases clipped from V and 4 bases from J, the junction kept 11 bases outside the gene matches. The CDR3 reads CASNPGRGMLTGELFF. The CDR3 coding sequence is TGTGCCAGCAACCCCGGGAGGGGGATGCTCACCGGGGAGCTGTTTTTT.

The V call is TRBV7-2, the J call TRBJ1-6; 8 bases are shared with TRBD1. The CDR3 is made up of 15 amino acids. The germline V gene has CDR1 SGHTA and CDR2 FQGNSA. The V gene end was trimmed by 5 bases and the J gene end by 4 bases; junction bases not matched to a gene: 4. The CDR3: CASSRGQEYNSPLHF. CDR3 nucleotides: TGTGCCAGCAGCAGGGGACAGGAGTATAATTCACCCCTCCACTTT.

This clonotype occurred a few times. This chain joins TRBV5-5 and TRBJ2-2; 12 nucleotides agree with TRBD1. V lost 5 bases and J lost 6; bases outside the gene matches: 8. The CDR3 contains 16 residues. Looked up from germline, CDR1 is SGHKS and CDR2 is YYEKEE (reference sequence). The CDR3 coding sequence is TGTGCCAGCAGTTTAACCGGGACAGGGGGCGCCGGGGAGCTGTTTTTT. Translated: CASSLTGTGGAGELFF.

This CDR3 is CASSRTGVEVVPTF. In DNA, the CDR3 is TGCGCCAGCAGCCGGACAGGCGTGGAGGTAGTTCCCACCTTC. The rearrangement links TRBV5-1 to TRBJ1-2, with 7 bases matching TRBD1. The CDR3 contains 14 residues. The germline CDR1 and CDR2 sequences are SGHRS and YFSETQ. V shed 4 bases, J shed 13 bases, and the junction held 16 bases outside the gene matches.

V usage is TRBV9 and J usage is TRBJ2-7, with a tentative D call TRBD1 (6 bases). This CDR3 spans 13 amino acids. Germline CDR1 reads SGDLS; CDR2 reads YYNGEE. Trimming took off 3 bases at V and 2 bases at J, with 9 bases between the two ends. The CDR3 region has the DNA TGTGCCAGCAGCGGGGACACAGCCTACGAGCAGTACTTC. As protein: CASSGDTAYEQYF. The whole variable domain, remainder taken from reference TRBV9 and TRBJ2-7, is DSGVTQTPKHLITATGQRVTLRCSPRSGDLSVYWYQQSLDQGLQFLIQYYNGEERAKGNILERFSAQQFPDLHSELNLSSLELGDSALYFCASSGDTAYEQYFGPGTRLTVT.

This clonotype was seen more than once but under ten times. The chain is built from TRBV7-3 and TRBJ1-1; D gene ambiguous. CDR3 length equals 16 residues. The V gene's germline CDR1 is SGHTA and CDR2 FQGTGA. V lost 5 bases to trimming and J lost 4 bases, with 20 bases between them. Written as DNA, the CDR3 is TGTGCCAGCAGCCCCCTCACATCTTTCGGAGGCACTGAAGCTTTCTTT. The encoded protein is CASSPLTSFGGTEAFF.

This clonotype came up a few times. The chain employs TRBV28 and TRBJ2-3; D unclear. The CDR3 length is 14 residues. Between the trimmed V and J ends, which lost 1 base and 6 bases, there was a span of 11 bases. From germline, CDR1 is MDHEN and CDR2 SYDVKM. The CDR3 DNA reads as TGTGCCAGCAGTTTATCGCCGGGTAGGGATACGCAGTATTTT. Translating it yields CASSLSPGRDTQYF.

The CDR3 sequence: CASSALYNEQFF. The CDR3, as DNA: TGTGCCAGCAGTGCCCTTTACAATGAGCAGTTCTTC. The chain couples TRBV25-1 to TRBJ2-1; no clear D. The germline V gene encodes CDR1 MGHDK and CDR2 SYGVNS. The V end was cut by 4 bases, the J end by 4 bases, with 5 bases between. The length of the CDR3 is 12 residues.

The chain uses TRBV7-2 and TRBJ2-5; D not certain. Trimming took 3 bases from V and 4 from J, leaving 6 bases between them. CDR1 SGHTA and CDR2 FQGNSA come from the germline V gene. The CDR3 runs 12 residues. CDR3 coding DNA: TGTGCCAGCAGCTTCGGCATAGAGACCCAGTACTTC. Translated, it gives CASSFGIETQYF.

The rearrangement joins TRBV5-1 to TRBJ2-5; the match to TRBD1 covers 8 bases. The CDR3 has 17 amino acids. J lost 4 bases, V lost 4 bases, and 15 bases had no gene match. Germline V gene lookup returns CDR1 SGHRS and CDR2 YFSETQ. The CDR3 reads CASSHGLDRVLPETQYF. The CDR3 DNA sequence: TGCGCCAGCAGCCATGGATTGGACAGGGTCCTTCCAGAGACCCAGTACTTC.

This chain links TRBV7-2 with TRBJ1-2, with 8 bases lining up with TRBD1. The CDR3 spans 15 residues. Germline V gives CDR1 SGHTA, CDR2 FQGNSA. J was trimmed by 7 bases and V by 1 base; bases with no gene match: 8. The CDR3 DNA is TGTGCCAGCAGCTTAGTCGGGGGACAGGATGGTGGCTACACCTTC. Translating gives CASSLVGGQDGGYTF.